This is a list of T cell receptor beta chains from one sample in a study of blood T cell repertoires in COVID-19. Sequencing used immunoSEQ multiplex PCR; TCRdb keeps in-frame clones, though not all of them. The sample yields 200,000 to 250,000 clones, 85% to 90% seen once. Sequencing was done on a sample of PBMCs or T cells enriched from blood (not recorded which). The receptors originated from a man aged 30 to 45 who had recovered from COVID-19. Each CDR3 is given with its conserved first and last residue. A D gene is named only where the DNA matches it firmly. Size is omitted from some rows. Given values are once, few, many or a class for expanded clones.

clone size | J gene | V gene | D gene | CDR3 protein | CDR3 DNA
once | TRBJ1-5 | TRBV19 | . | CASYGNGQGSNQPQHF | TGTGCCAGCTATGGGAATGGGCAGGGTAGCAATCAGCCCCAGCATTTT
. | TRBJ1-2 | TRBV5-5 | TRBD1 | CASSSGGDYGYTF | TGTGCCAGCAGCTCAGGGGGCGACTATGGCTACACCTTC
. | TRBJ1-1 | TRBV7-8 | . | CASRSSLNTEAFF | TGTGCCAGCAGATCGAGCCTGAACACTGAAGCTTTCTTT
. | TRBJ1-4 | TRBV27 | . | CASSSLTGLRNEKLFF | TGTGCCAGCAGTTCCCTCACAGGGCTCCGCAATGAAAAACTGTTTTTT
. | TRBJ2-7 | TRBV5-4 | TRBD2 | CASSMGLRGSSYEQYF | TGTGCCAGCAGCATGGGTTTGCGGGGGAGCTCCTACGAGCAGTACTTC
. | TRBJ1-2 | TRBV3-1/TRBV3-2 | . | CASSQVIKGVYGYTF | TGTGCCAGCAGCCAAGTAATTAAGGGGGTCTATGGCTACACCTTC
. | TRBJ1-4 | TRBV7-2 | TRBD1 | CASSLRQGSYQKLFF | TGTGCCAGCAGCTTGAGACAGGGTTCTTATCAAAAACTGTTTTTT
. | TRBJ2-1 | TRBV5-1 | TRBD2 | CASSLSGGPGNEQFF | TGCGCCAGCAGCTTGAGCGGGGGGCCGGGGAATGAGCAGTTCTTC
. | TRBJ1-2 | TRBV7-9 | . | CASSSTNYGYTF | TGTGCCAGCAGCTCAACTAACTATGGCTACACCTTC
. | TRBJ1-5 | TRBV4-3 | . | CASSQDLTGDQPQHF | TGCGCCAGCAGCCAAGATCTTACCGGAGATCAGCCCCAGCATTTT
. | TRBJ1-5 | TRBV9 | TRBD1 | CASSRTGYGNQPQHF | TGTGCCAGCTCACGGACAGGTTACGGCAATCAGCCCCAGCATTTT
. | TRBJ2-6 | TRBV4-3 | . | CASSQATAGSGANVLTF | TGCGCCAGCAGCCAAGCAACGGCAGGGTCTGGGGCCAACGTCCTGACTTTC
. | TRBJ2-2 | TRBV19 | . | CASSTRQTNTGELFF | TGTGCCAGTAGTACCCGACAGACGAACACCGGGGAGCTGTTTTTT
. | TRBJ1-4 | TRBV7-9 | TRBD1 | CASSRTGLGEKLFF | TGTGCCAGCAGCCGGACAGGGTTAGGTGAAAAACTGTTTTTT
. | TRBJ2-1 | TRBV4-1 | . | CASRGGTNSYNEQFF | TGCGCCAGCAGAGGCGGGACCAACTCCTACAATGAGCAGTTCTTC